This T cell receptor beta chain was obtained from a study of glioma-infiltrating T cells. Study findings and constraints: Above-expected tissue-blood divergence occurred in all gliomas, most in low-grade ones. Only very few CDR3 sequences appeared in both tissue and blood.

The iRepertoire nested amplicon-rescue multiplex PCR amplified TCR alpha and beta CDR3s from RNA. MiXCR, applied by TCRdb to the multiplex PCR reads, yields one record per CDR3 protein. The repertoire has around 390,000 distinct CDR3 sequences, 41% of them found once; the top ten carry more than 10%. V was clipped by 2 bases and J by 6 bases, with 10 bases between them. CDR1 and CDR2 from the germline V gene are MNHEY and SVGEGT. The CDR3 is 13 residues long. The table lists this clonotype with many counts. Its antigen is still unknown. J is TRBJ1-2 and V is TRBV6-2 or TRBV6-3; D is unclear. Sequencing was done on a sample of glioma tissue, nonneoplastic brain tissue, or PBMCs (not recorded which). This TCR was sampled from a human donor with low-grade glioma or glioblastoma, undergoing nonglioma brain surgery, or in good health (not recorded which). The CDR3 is CASSYLSSDGYTF. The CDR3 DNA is TGTGCCAGCAGTTACCTCTCCAGTGATGGCTACACCTTC.